Detailed here is one TCR beta chain. Germline values: CDR1 ENHRY, CDR2 SYGVKD. CDR3 length: 16 residues. Trimming took 2 bases from V and 2 from J; bases not matched to a gene: 4. In the authors' methods: Amplified reference gene primers provided the basis for estimating nucleated cell counts. This table comes from immunoSEQ multiplex PCR, and its TCRdb copy is limited to in-frame clones, with some not included. The DNA gave D and trimming, while V, J and clone size come from that table. This sample has about 50,000 clones, with about 89% found just once. The sample comes from a study of blood T cell repertoires in COVID-19. The wider study: Acute and convalescent COVID-19 specimens originated in the United States, Italy and Spain. PBMCs, B-cell-depleted T cells, or T cells were the source of the cDNA or gDNA that made up the material.

The sample taken for sequencing was peripheral blood. The TCR originated in a human donor in a cohort sampled during active COVID-19. J is TRBJ2-3 and V is TRBV10-3; 10 nucleotides align to TRBD1. The CDR3 sequence is CAISERTGGFTDTQYF. DNA of the CDR3: TGTGCCATCAGTGAGAGGACAGGGGGTTTCACAGATACGCAGTATTTT.